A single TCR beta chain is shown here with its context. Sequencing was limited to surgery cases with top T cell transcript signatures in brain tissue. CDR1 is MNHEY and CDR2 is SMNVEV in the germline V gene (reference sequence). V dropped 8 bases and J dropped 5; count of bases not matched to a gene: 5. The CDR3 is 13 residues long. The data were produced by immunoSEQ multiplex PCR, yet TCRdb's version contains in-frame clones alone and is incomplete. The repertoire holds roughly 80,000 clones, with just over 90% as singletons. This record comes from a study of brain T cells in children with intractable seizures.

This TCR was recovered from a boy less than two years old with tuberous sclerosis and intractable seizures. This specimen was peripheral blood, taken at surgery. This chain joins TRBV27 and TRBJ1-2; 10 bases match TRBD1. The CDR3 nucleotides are TGTGCCAGCCGGGACAGGGGCGATTATGGCTACACCTTC. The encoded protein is CASRDRGDYGYTF.